This T cell receptor beta chain emerged from a study of cytomegalovirus exposure and HLA in healthy donors (dated by TCRdb to about 2017). Study-wide context: In an earlier analysis of approximately 500 of the donors, 276 Gb of sequence data and about 110 million unique TCR beta sequences from 180 million or so T cells were reported. Approximately 310 gigabases of sequencing data and approximately 84 million unique TCR sequences were included in an early release covering 500 to 750 HLA-typed donors. Of the approximately 370 genotyped donors, roughly 80% were placed in the genetic ancestry cluster associated with self-reported Caucasian donors. The study was designed to test whether signatures of past pathogen exposure could be identified by cataloging public T cell receptors. The study used immunosequencing to profile the T cell repertoires of approximately 640 subjects and linked those repertoires to cytomegalovirus serostatus. Along with the approximately 650-subject first cohort, a separate validation cohort of some 130 different subjects was used. To predict cytomegalovirus infection status, the study combined high-throughput TCR immunosequencing, statistical association of individual TCRs with disease status, and machine learning. In a later analysis, previously published TCR beta repertoires from hundreds of donors were re-analyzed and high-resolution HLA genotyping was added so that TCR occurrence patterns could be studied. Rather than drawing on any new phenotypic data, the later analysis identified candidate immune exposures from TCR beta sequences and the way those sequences occurred across donors. An earlier analysis of around 580 of the donors used high-throughput TCR beta sequencing to judge whether each TCR beta V gene segment behaved as functional or pseudogenic. Donor age, sex, ethnicity and CMV serostatus were collected together with the repertoire data. A later genetic analysis took genome-wide SNP genotypes for about 65% of the 666 donors and used that subset as a discovery cohort. Every discovery cohort repertoire had been produced on one sequencing platform. HLA typing included class I and class II loci at four-digit resolution. The number of donors typed differed by locus, with about 629-630 for A, B, C, DRB1 and DQB1, about 500 for DQA1, 606 for DPA1, and about 450 for DPB1. A handful of DR-DQ haplotypes were handled as single units for association and clustering because linkage in the cohort was strong. On average, roughly 250,000 unique TCR beta nucleotide sequences were sequenced per donor among 300 to 500 genotyped donors of the cohort, with roughly 18% of those sequences being non-productive.

Study-wide conclusions, independent of this receptor: Compared with equally common non-associated chains, HLA-associated TCR beta chains in a later analysis were more clonally expanded and had lower generation probabilities. An earlier analysis of approximately 570 of the donors showed that most TCR beta V segments appeared in productive rearrangements either about 87% or about 30% of the time, which broadly matched IMGT annotations. It was suggested by the authors that the approach could potentially be generalized to other disease states and immunological phenotypes. CMV serostatus was the only immune exposure information available for the cohort. According to a later analysis, parvovirus B19, influenza, CMV and Epstein-Barr virus appeared linked to several top co-occurrence clusters. According to a later genetic analysis, donors in an Asian-associated ancestry cluster had fewer N-insertions in productive TCRs than the approximately 670-donor mean. According to a later analysis, most CMV-associated TCR beta chains appeared to be HLA-restricted, and the HLA associations seemed to be driven largely by CMV exposure. A group of highly shared sequence variants was considered likely to be a technical artifact of the sequencing pipeline. Because the 87-base-pair reads could not distinguish some IMGT-functional V segments, including TRBV6-2 and TRBV6-3, those segments were excluded. Because HLA typing was unavailable for some donors at each locus, only the typed subset was used in association tests. Correlated functional status among segregating V segments might reflect linkage disequilibrium, but an unknown experimental factor could not be ruled out. Specific HLA alleles were associated with some 15,000 TCR beta sequences at a false discovery rate of 0.05 in a later analysis. A further reported finding was that TCR beta sequences accurately predicted the HLA-A and HLA-B alleles for most subjects in the first cohort. Most TCR sequences were observed very rarely across donors, whereas some public TCRs were present in many individuals. Only TCR beta chains were sequenced in this cohort, and the absence of alpha or paired-chain data limited detectable features. Around 16 rarely observed V segments, including chromosome 9 orphons, were excluded from the earlier analysis of about 610 of the donors because counts were too low. A later genetic analysis associated a missense DCLRE1C variant with V-gene and J-gene trimming of TCR beta chains, and an independent cohort replicated the association. According to a later analysis, TCR association rates differed among HLA loci, with DRB1 alleles showing the most associated TCRs and HLA-C alleles showing the fewest. In vitro tests confirmed that a few of the cytomegalovirus-associated TCR beta chains recognize cytomegalovirus antigens. The classifier was reported to diagnose cytomegalovirus status with high specificity and sensitivity in both the original and validation cohorts. In the study, approximately 160 TCR beta chains were listed as associated with cytomegalovirus. Assigning TCR associations to individual alleles was difficult when HLA alleles, especially DR and DQ, strongly co-occurred. Roughly uniform sequencing depth across donors was assumed in presence/absence analyses, although this assumption may not hold.

The cohort comprised around 700 healthy bone marrow donors. All cohort members were sampled while nominally healthy, although unrecorded immune exposures were likely present. The donor tested CMV seronegative and was one of the 352 seronegative cohort members. A peripheral blood sample was collected from each donor, and TCR beta sequencing was performed on peripheral blood mononuclear cells. Genomic DNA was extracted from the blood cell samples with the Qiagen DNeasy Blood Extraction Kit. Library preparation employed the immunoSEQ multiplex PCR assay. The multiplex PCR relied on a mix of 60 forward primers for TCR Vbeta segments and 13 reverse primers for TCR Jbeta segments. The CDR3 region of rearranged TCR beta genes was amplified from genomic DNA with a multiplex PCR assay. On the Illumina HiSeq System, the amplified TCR beta libraries were sequenced as 87-base-pair reads. The paper's processing steps were these. A later analysis counted tens of millions of unique TCR beta chains across the 550 to 700 repertoires, and 9.5 million to 11 million of these chains were shared by at least two donors. A nearest-neighbor algorithm error-corrected the raw reads and collapsed the reads into unique sequences, merging closely related sequences to remove PCR and sequencing errors. CDR3 sequences were aligned to IMGT reference sequences to assign V, D and J gene segments. For a sequence to be retained, a match of at least six nucleotides to both a V gene segment and a J gene segment was required. Rearrangements were called productive when the CDR3 lacked stop codons and stayed in frame with V and J; all others were non-productive. Following IMGT convention, CDR3 was defined as the stretch from the second conserved V-encoded cysteine up to the conserved J-encoded phenylalanine. Sequences without an unambiguous match to a single V gene segment were excluded from the earlier analysis of 450 to 650 of the donors. In an earlier analysis of approximately 590 of the donors, V segments were called functional above 56.7% productive rearrangements and were called segregating when the between-donor standard deviation exceeded 5%. To diagnose cytomegalovirus status from the catalog of TCR beta chain sequences, a statistical classification framework was built. A later analysis assigned V and J genes by comparing TCR nucleotide sequences with IMGT/GENE-DB human TR gene sequences. The TCRdist pipeline was used in a later analysis to assign CDR3 sequences and most-parsimonious VDJ recombination scenarios. A later analysis defined each TCR beta chain by its CDR3 amino acid sequence plus V-gene family, and excluded reads lacking a unique V-gene family. A later analysis removed 450 to 600 highly shared, low-generation-probability nucleotide sequences to deal with suspected cross-contamination and a sequencing artifact. In a later analysis, a clonal expansion index for each public chain was calculated from normalized within-repertoire ranks of inferred template counts. In a later analysis, generation probabilities were computed with a VDJ recombination model fitted to out-of-frame rearrangements, and the resulting probabilities were checked against IGoR. In a later analysis, hypergeometric tests were used to score TCR-TCR, TCR-HLA and TCR-CMV co-occurrence, with a repertoire-size bias correction applied to TCR pairs. False discovery rates were estimated in a later analysis by permuting HLA or CMV assignments 20 times. In a later analysis, co-occurring TCRs were grouped using DBSCAN, and TCRdist sequence similarity was added for clustering within HLA-allele-positive subsets. Co-occurrence clustering excluded repertoires with fewer than 30,000 or more than 120,000 public chains, plus five with anomalous nucleotide sharing. Imported from immuneACCESS, the table was reduced by TCRdb to in-frame sequences with V and J called. These copies leave out some clones; in studies compared against another copy, an unresolved V gene accounts for under half, and the cause of the remainder is not known. That table is the source of V, J and clone size, and D and trimming were worked out from the DNA. The sample table shows about 150,000 clones, and more than 70% are seen once. The ten largest clones add up to approximately 1.6% of the sample.

Turning to this clone: Its antigen is currently not known. Base qualities are not provided; no much larger clone lies one nucleotide away.

V was cut back by 1 base and J by 4 bases, leaving a gap of 16 bases between them. CDR3 length: 17 amino acids, cysteine to phenylalanine. Only CDR3 DNA remains: 51 bases, in frame from the first base. The germline V gene specifies SGHVS as CDR1 and FNYEAQ as CDR2. This clonotype was sampled from a middle-aged woman in good health and CMV-seronegative. Sequencing used PBMCs. The receptor chain draws on TRBV7-6 and TRBJ2-2; matching of 6 bases hints at TRBD1 as the D gene. The bases are TGTGCCAGCAGCTTAGAACATAGGGGGTTCCGCACCGGGGAGCTGTTTTTT. Its coded protein is CASSLEHRGFRTGELFF.